The T cell receptor beta chain described here comes from a study of cytomegalovirus exposure and HLA in healthy donors. Findings and caveats of the study: The availability of immune exposure information extended only to CMV serostatus.

The PCR had 60 Vbeta and 13 Jbeta primers. Produced via immunoSEQ multiplex PCR; TCRdb's table is partial and in-frame only. The sample consists of about 110,000 clones, roughly two thirds of them appearing once. A note on this clone: Its antigen remains unknown.

Sequencing used PBMCs. The clonotype was recovered from a woman between 25 and 40 years old in good health and CMV-seronegative.

CDR3 nucleotides: TGTGCCAGCAGTTTTCCGCCGACAGGGGGCTTCGAGAACACTGAAGCTTTCTTT. The encoded protein is CASSFPPTGGFENTEAFF. The rearrangement uses TRBV28 and TRBJ1-1; 10 positions match TRBD1. J gave up 1 base and V 3 bases, and 11 bases lay outside the gene matches. CDR3 size: 18 residues. Germline values: CDR1 MDHEN, CDR2 SYDVKM.